The clone carrying this TCR beta chain appeared a single time. The repertoire was sequenced with immunoSEQ multiplex PCR; TCRdb's copy has only in-frame clones and lacks some. The sample consists of about 680,000 clones, around 73% of them appearing once. These data come from a study of shared clonotypes between healthy human individuals. V shed 6 bases and J shed 2 bases, with 13 bases lying between them. This CDR3 region has 14 residues. CDR1 and CDR2 (germline): LNHDA, SQIVND (reference sequence). The sequenced sample consisted of memory CD4+ T cells sorted from blood. Subset described: CD45RA-negative fraction. This chain uses TRBV19 with TRBJ1-2; TRBD1 might be the D (5 bases). This TCR derives from a woman in her twenties or thirties in good health. As DNA, the CDR3 is TGTGCCAGTAGCAAACTAAGGGACAACTATGGCTACACCTTC. It is translated as CASSKLRDNYGYTF.